Given below is one TCR beta chain in context. Its target is not known. The sample comes from a study of shared clonotypes between healthy human individuals. At the level of the study: CD4 naive and CD4 memory each took three plates per donor, while CD8 naive took two and CD8 memory one. Study-wide results and limits: Large depth notwithstanding, sorted-subset sequencing proved incomplete by rarefaction. Non-shared clonotypes showed lower generation probabilities than clonotypes common to all four donors.

CD8 cells regarded as naive lacked CD45RO, were positively chosen for CCR7, and omitted terminally differentiated effector memory CD45RA+ cells. Healthy adults negative for HIV, lacking recent acute infections or vaccinations, served as donors. The junction had 7 bases not matched to a gene; V was cut back by 4 bases and J by 3 bases. The V gene's germline CDR1 is SGHNT and CDR2 YYREEE (reference sequence). The CDR3 has 14 amino acids. The method was immunoSEQ multiplex PCR; TCRdb's version includes in-frame clones alone and lacks a portion of them. The repertoire holds millions of clones, with over 85% as singletons.

The TCR was taken from a man between 18 and 35 years old in good health. V usage is TRBV5-4 and J usage is TRBJ2-7; TRBD2 agrees at 7 bases. Sequencing used naive CD8+ T cells sorted from blood. In DNA, the CDR3 is TGTGCCAGCAGCAACCGGGACTATGTCTACGAGCAGTACTTC. Amino acid sequence: CASSNRDYVYEQYF.